The rows below give T cell receptor beta chains drawn from one sample of a study of long-term antiretroviral therapy in people with HIV. Only in-frame clones appear in the TCRdb table, and some are missing; sequencing was by immunoSEQ multiplex PCR. The sample carries some 30,000 clones, roughly 87% recorded once. The specimen was unsorted PBMCs, collected 1.1 years after starting antiretroviral therapy. All receptors derive from a man younger than 35 with HIV. CDR3s include the opening cysteine and the closing phenylalanine or tryptophan. A clone size is listed for some rows: how often the clone was seen (once, few, many), or a class if it is expanded.

cdr3_aa: CASSQDPPGQASGNTIYF
j_call: TRBJ1-3
v_call: TRBV4-2
clone_size: NA

cdr3_aa: CASSQPQREGLETQYF
j_call: TRBJ2-5
v_call: TRBV7-9
clone_size: NA

cdr3_aa: CASSLADTGLNRPQHF
j_call: TRBJ1-5
v_call: TRBV7-2
clone_size: NA

cdr3_aa: CASRGSGGDETQYF
j_call: TRBJ2-5
v_call: TRBV2
clone_size: NA

cdr3_aa: CASSNGPNTEAFF
j_call: TRBJ1-1
v_call: TRBV13
clone_size: NA

cdr3_aa: CSALKGGRGRAKYEQYF
j_call: TRBJ2-7
v_call: TRBV29-1
clone_size: NA

cdr3_aa: CASSGTVNTGELFF
j_call: TRBJ2-2
v_call: TRBV2
clone_size: NA

cdr3_aa: CASSLDLFGEAFF
j_call: TRBJ1-1
v_call: TRBV5-1
clone_size: NA

cdr3_aa: CASSLAGGKDIQYF
j_call: TRBJ2-4
v_call: TRBV5-1
clone_size: NA

cdr3_aa: CASRTRQLNEKLFF
j_call: TRBJ1-4
v_call: TRBV2
clone_size: NA

cdr3_aa: CASSLNGLAGRTGELFF
j_call: TRBJ2-2
v_call: TRBV11-3
clone_size: few

cdr3_aa: CASTPEDFQETQYF
j_call: TRBJ2-5
v_call: TRBV2
clone_size: NA

cdr3_aa: CASSPKGSGSRTDTQYF
j_call: TRBJ2-3
v_call: TRBV4-3
clone_size: NA

cdr3_aa: CASSLRDRYYEQYF
j_call: NA
v_call: TRBV7-9
clone_size: NA

cdr3_aa: CAISELRGNTGELFF
j_call: TRBJ2-2
v_call: TRBV10-3
clone_size: NA

cdr3_aa: CASSSNHRGGTEAFF
j_call: TRBJ1-1
v_call: TRBV27
clone_size: NA

cdr3_aa: CAWSRGATNEKLFF
j_call: TRBJ1-4
v_call: TRBV30
clone_size: NA

cdr3_aa: CASSQEPTDSFNYGYTF
j_call: TRBJ1-2
v_call: TRBV4-3
clone_size: NA

cdr3_aa: CASSPESEEQYF
j_call: TRBJ2-7
v_call: TRBV4-1
clone_size: NA

cdr3_aa: CAWGLRGLNSYNEQFF
j_call: TRBJ2-1
v_call: TRBV30
clone_size: NA

cdr3_aa: CAWSVGPPPGGQETQYF
j_call: TRBJ2-5
v_call: TRBV30
clone_size: once

cdr3_aa: CASSIVSGGAEETQYF
j_call: TRBJ2-5
v_call: TRBV19
clone_size: NA

cdr3_aa: CASSLRDGYTF
j_call: TRBJ1-2
v_call: TRBV5-4
clone_size: NA

cdr3_aa: CASSPWDRGGTEAFF
j_call: TRBJ1-1
v_call: TRBV14
clone_size: NA

cdr3_aa: CASSLPPRLAGANNEQFF
j_call: TRBJ2-1
v_call: TRBV7-9
clone_size: NA

cdr3_aa: CASSRDLSSYEQYF
j_call: TRBJ2-7
v_call: TRBV18
clone_size: NA

cdr3_aa: CASSQLTGFSGNTIYF
j_call: TRBJ1-3
v_call: TRBV4-1
clone_size: NA

cdr3_aa: CSVATSGSIYEQFF
j_call: TRBJ2-1
v_call: TRBV29-1
clone_size: NA

cdr3_aa: CAWGDYEQYF
j_call: TRBJ2-7
v_call: TRBV30
clone_size: few

cdr3_aa: CASSQSAGTSTDTQYF
j_call: TRBJ2-3
v_call: TRBV4-3
clone_size: NA

cdr3_aa: CAWSQQGDQPQHF
j_call: TRBJ1-5
v_call: TRBV30
clone_size: NA

cdr3_aa: CSVEGSGDLTANYGYTF
j_call: TRBJ1-2
v_call: TRBV29-1
clone_size: NA

cdr3_aa: CASSYFQTSGGLQETQYF
j_call: TRBJ2-5
v_call: TRBV5-1
clone_size: NA

cdr3_aa: CASSTSGGADEQFF
j_call: TRBJ2-1
v_call: TRBV6-4
clone_size: NA

cdr3_aa: CASSPVREPDTQYF
j_call: TRBJ2-3
v_call: TRBV6-5
clone_size: NA

cdr3_aa: CAWSGRGRRETQYF
j_call: TRBJ2-5
v_call: TRBV30
clone_size: NA

cdr3_aa: CATGRGGTYNEQFF
j_call: TRBJ2-1
v_call: TRBV27
clone_size: NA

cdr3_aa: CASSPTGDQETQYF
j_call: TRBJ2-5
v_call: TRBV5-1
clone_size: NA

cdr3_aa: CASSGTEETQYF
j_call: TRBJ2-5
v_call: TRBV6-5
clone_size: once

cdr3_aa: CASSRQGQVLYEQYF
j_call: TRBJ2-7
v_call: TRBV5-1
clone_size: NA

cdr3_aa: CAALSAAYEQYF
j_call: TRBJ2-7
v_call: TRBV6-1
clone_size: NA

cdr3_aa: CASSPIDREPNTGELFF
j_call: TRBJ2-2
v_call: TRBV18
clone_size: NA

cdr3_aa: CASSLWTSGRNTQYF
j_call: TRBJ2-3
v_call: TRBV5-6
clone_size: NA

cdr3_aa: CASSDQGYTDTQYF
j_call: TRBJ2-3
v_call: TRBV2
clone_size: NA

cdr3_aa: CSVLDSFGEKLFF
j_call: TRBJ1-4
v_call: TRBV29-1
clone_size: NA

cdr3_aa: CASSGARPGQGGYGYTF
j_call: TRBJ1-2
v_call: TRBV9
clone_size: NA

cdr3_aa: CASSLKARHYEQYF
j_call: TRBJ2-7
v_call: TRBV27
clone_size: few

cdr3_aa: CASSPQEQGANTGELFF
j_call: TRBJ2-2
v_call: TRBV18
clone_size: once

cdr3_aa: CASSSDPGQGYEQYF
j_call: TRBJ2-7
v_call: TRBV5-1
clone_size: NA

cdr3_aa: CASSVASGSGDTQYF
j_call: TRBJ2-3
v_call: TRBV9
clone_size: NA

cdr3_aa: CASSYQGAKNTEAFF
j_call: TRBJ1-1
v_call: TRBV6-5
clone_size: NA

cdr3_aa: CASSSTYRGTDTQYF
j_call: TRBJ2-3
v_call: TRBV27
clone_size: NA

cdr3_aa: CASSFPGTSTGELFF
j_call: TRBJ2-2
v_call: TRBV7-2
clone_size: NA

cdr3_aa: CASSSSGGSDEQFF
j_call: TRBJ2-1
v_call: TRBV13
clone_size: NA

cdr3_aa: CASAFSGGLYGYTF
j_call: TRBJ1-2
v_call: TRBV28
clone_size: NA

cdr3_aa: CAWSTGSGNTIYF
j_call: TRBJ1-3
v_call: TRBV30
clone_size: NA

cdr3_aa: CAWSIDRGSYEQYF
j_call: TRBJ2-7
v_call: TRBV30
clone_size: NA

cdr3_aa: CASSLEGTGYNEQFF
j_call: TRBJ2-1
v_call: TRBV5-1
clone_size: NA

cdr3_aa: CAWTDGGYSPLHF
j_call: TRBJ1-6
v_call: TRBV30
clone_size: NA

cdr3_aa: CASSLGSGQPQHF
j_call: TRBJ1-5
v_call: TRBV7-6
clone_size: NA